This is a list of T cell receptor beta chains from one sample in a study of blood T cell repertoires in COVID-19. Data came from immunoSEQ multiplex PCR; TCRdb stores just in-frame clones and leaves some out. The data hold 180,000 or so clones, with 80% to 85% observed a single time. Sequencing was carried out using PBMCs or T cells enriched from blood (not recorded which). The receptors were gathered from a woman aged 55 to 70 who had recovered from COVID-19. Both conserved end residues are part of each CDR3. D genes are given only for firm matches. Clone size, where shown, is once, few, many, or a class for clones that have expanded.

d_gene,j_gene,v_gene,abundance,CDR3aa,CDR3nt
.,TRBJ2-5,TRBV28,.,CASSSGAGRETQYF,TGTGCCAGCAGTTCCGGGGCAGGGAGGGAGACCCAGTACTTC
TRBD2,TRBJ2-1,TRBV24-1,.,CATGKEGGHNEQFF,TGTGCCACCGGCAAAGAGGGAGGGCACAATGAGCAGTTCTTC
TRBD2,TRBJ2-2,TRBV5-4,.,CASSLGLMSGGAGTGELFF,TGTGCCAGCAGCTTAGGGCTGATGAGCGGGGGGGCCGGCACCGGGGAGCTGTTTTTT
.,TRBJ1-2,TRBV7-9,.,CASSGGDYGYTF,TGTGCCAGCAGCGGGGGGGACTATGGCTACACCTTC
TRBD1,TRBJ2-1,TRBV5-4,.,CASSTQGSSYNEQFF,TGTGCCAGCAGCACACAGGGGTCTTCCTACAATGAGCAGTTCTTC
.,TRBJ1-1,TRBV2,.,CASIADRAGQTEAFF,TGTGCCAGCATCGCGGACCGGGCGGGTCAGACCGAAGCTTTCTTT
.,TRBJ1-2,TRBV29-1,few,CSVGSAGFGGYTF,TGCAGCGTTGGTTCTGCGGGTTTCGGTGGCTACACCTTC
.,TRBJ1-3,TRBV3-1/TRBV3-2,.,CASSPLGGNTIYF,TGTGCCAGCAGCCCCCTCGGGGGAAACACCATATATTTT
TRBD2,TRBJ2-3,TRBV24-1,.,CATSDWGLAGGSDTQYF,TGTGCCACCAGTGATTGGGGACTAGCGGGAGGGTCAGATACGCAGTATTTT
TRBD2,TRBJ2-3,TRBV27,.,CASSPSSGRGADTQYF,TGTGCCAGCAGTCCTTCCAGCGGGAGGGGCGCAGATACGCAGTATTTT
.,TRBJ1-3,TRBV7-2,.,CASSFRPNLGNTIYF,TGTGCCAGCAGCTTCAGGCCTAACCTCGGAAACACCATATATTTT
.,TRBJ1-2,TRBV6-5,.,CAAGRLVIGYTF,TGTGCGGCGGGTCGGCTTGTGATCGGCTACACCTTC
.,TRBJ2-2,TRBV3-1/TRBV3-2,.,CASSPQGSNTGELFF,TGTGCCAGCAGCCCCCAGGGGTCGAACACCGGGGAGCTGTTTTTT
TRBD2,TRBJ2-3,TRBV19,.,CASSGGTSAGTDTQYF,TGTGCCAGTAGTGGCGGGACTAGCGCGGGAACAGATACGCAGTATTTT
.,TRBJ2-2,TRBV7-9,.,CASSPSTGFTGELFF,TGTGCCAGCAGCCCGTCGACAGGTTTCACCGGGGAGCTGTTTTTT
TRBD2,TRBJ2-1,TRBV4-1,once,CASRRKTSEYNEQFF,TGCGCCAGCAGACGAAAGACTAGCGAGTACAATGAGCAGTTCTTC
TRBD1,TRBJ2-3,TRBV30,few,CAWSLQGDTQYF,TGTGCCTGGAGTCTACAGGGGGATACGCAGTATTTT
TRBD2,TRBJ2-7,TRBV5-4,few,CASSPGAGVGYEQYF,TGTGCCAGCAGCCCCGGGGCGGGAGTTGGTTACGAGCAGTACTTC
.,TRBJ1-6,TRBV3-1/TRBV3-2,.,CASSQTGYNSPLHF,TGTGCCAGCAGCCAGACAGGCTATAATTCACCCCTCCACTTT
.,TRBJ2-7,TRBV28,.,CASSSSGYGQYF,TGTGCCAGCAGTTCGTCAGGGTACGGGCAGTACTTC
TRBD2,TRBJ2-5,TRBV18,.,CASSPLPAGVQETQYF,TGTGCCAGCTCACCTCTTCCAGCGGGAGTCCAAGAGACCCAGTACTTC
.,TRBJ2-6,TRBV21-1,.,CARNNGQYLRSGANVLTF,TGTGCCAGGAATAATGGACAGTACCTCCGCTCTGGGGCCAACGTCCTGACTTTC
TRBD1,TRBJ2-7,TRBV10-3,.,CATDRGLGDEQYF,TGTGCCACCGACAGGGGGCTAGGAGACGAGCAGTACTTC
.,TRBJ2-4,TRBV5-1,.,CASSPNGGNIQYF,TGCGCCAGCAGCCCCAATGGGGGGAACATTCAGTACTTC
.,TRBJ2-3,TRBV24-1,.,CATSYSAPGTDTQYF,TGTGCCACCAGCTACTCGGCCCCCGGGACAGATACGCAGTATTTT
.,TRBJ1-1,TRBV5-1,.,CASSLSQGSYTEAFF,TGCGCCAGCAGCTTGTCCCAGGGGTCGTACACTGAAGCTTTCTTT
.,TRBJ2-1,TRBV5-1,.,CASSLGPGTAYNEQFF,TGCGCCAGCAGCTTGGGTCCGGGAACTGCCTACAATGAGCAGTTCTTC
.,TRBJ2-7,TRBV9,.,CASSVEPSYEQYF,TGTGCCAGCAGCGTAGAGCCCTCCTACGAGCAGTACTTC
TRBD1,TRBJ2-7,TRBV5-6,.,CASSFQGENYEQYF,TGTGCCAGCAGCTTCCAGGGGGAGAACTACGAGCAGTACTTC
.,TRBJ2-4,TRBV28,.,CASSKGHPSLRYF,TGTGCCAGCAGTAAGGGACATCCAAGCCTCCGCTACTTC
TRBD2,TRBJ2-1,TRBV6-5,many,CASSLGTSAGNEQFF,TGTGCCAGCAGCTTGGGGACTAGCGCAGGCAATGAGCAGTTCTTC
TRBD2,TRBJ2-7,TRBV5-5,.,CASSLGEGPYEQYF,TGTGCCAGCAGCTTGGGGGAGGGGCCCTACGAGCAGTACTTC
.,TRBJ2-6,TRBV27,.,CASSNPGSGANVLTF,TGTGCCAGCAGTAACCCGGGTTCTGGGGCCAACGTCCTGACTTTC
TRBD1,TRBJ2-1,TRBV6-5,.,CASGTAPNREQFF,TGTGCCAGCGGGACAGCTCCTAACAGGGAGCAGTTCTTC
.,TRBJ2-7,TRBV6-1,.,CASSQDRKEGSYEQYF,TGTGCCAGCAGTCAAGACAGGAAGGAGGGTTCCTACGAGCAGTACTTC
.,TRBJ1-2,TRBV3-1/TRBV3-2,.,CASSQTTYGYTF,TGTGCCAGCAGCCAAACGACTTATGGCTACACCTTC
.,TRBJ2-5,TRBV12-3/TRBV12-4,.,CASSLLDQETQYF,TGTGCCAGCAGTTTATTAGACCAAGAGACCCAGTACTTC
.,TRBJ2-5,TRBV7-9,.,CASSSYTGWQETQYF,TGTGCCAGCAGCTCCTATACAGGATGGCAAGAGACCCAGTACTTC
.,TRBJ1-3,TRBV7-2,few,CASSFGQHGNTIYF,TGTGCCAGCAGTTTCGGACAGCACGGAAACACCATATATTTT
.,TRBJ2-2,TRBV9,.,CASSSNTGELFF,TGTGCCAGCAGTTCTAACACCGGGGAGCTGTTTTTT
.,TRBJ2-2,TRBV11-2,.,CASIEGNTGELFF,TGTGCCAGCATTGAGGGTAACACCGGGGAGCTGTTTTTT
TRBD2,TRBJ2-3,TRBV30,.,CAWTSGGKNTQYF,TGTGCCTGGACTAGCGGGGGGAAGAATACGCAGTATTTT
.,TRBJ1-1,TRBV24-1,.,CATSDPRTTLDTEAFF,TGTGCCACCAGTGACCCACGGACAACCCTGGACACTGAAGCTTTCTTT
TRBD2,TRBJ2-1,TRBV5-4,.,CASSPGLAGNYNEQFF,TGTGCCAGCAGCCCGGGACTAGCGGGGAATTACAATGAGCAGTTCTTC
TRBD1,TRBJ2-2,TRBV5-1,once,CASSLTGETGELFF,TGCGCCAGCAGCTTGACAGGGGAAACCGGGGAGCTGTTTTTT
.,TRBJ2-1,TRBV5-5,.,CASSLDYRTIYNEQFF,TGTGCCAGCAGCTTGGACTACCGAACGATCTACAATGAGCAGTTCTTC
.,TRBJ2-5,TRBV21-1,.,CASSNLQREVETQYF,TGTGCCAGCAGCAATCTTCAGCGGGAAGTAGAGACCCAGTACTTC
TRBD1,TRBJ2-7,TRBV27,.,CASSLGQGGYEQYF,TGTGCCAGCAGCTTGGGACAGGGTGGGTACGAGCAGTACTTC
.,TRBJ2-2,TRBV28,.,CATPDRNTGELFF,TGTGCCACCCCGGACAGGAACACCGGGGAGCTGTTTTTT
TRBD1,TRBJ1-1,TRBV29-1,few,CSVRQGNTEAFF,TGCAGCGTCCGACAGGGGAACACTGAAGCTTTCTTT
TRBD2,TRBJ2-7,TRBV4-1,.,CASSLLAGGRSYEQYF,TGCGCCAGCAGCCTCCTTGCGGGGGGCCGGTCCTACGAGCAGTACTTC
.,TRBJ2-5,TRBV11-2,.,CASSAGHPPQETQYF,TGTGCCAGCAGCGCTGGGCACCCCCCTCAAGAGACCCAGTACTTC
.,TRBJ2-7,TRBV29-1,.,CSVGGGAGGYEQYF,TGCAGCGTTGGAGGGGGGGCCGGAGGATACGAGCAGTACTTC
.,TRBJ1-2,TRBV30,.,CAWSVGQGGGYTF,TGTGCCTGGAGTGTAGGGCAGGGCGGTGGCTACACCTTC
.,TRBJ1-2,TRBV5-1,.,CASSPNQVNYGYTF,TGCGCCAGCAGCCCTAACCAGGTGAACTATGGCTACACCTTC
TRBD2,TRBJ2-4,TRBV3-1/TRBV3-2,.,CASGTGGKNIQYF,TGTGCCAGCGGCACGGGGGGTAAAAACATTCAGTACTTC
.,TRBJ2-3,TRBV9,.,CASSVSPSGTDTQYF,TGTGCCAGCAGCGTATCCCCTAGTGGCACAGATACGCAGTATTTT
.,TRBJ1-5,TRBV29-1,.,CSVRGGQPQHF,TGCAGCGTCCGGGGGGGTCAGCCCCAGCATTTT
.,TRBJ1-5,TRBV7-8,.,CASSPSNSNQPQHF,TGTGCCAGCAGCCCCAGTAATAGCAATCAGCCCCAGCATTTT
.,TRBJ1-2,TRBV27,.,CASSLWLPRQTNYGYTF,TGTGCCAGCAGTTTATGGCTTCCCCGACAGACTAACTATGGCTACACCTTC